This TCR beta chain was recorded in a study of cytomegalovirus exposure and HLA in healthy donors. The PCR had 60 Vbeta and 13 Jbeta primers. Here immunoSEQ multiplex PCR was the method, and the copy in TCRdb shows in-frame clones only, minus some. The sample contains some 130,000 clones, around 63% of which appear only once. Of note for this clone: Its antigen remains unidentified.

Study-level results: Later analysis identified a missense DCLRE1C variant that was linked to TCR beta V- and J-gene trimming. Three CMV-associated chains proved CMV antigen-specific in vitro. Most of the CMV-associated TCR beta chains (in a later analysis) appeared to be HLA-restricted.

The origin of this receptor is a human donor in good health. The sample taken for sequencing was PBMCs.

The CDR3 DNA follows: TGTGCCAGCAGTTACCGCGCAGGGGGTGCAGATACGCAGTATTTT. It is translated as CASSYRAGGADTQYF. The V call is TRBV6-6, the J call TRBJ2-3; 7 bases map to TRBD1. J lost 4 bases, V lost 2 bases, and 6 bases had no gene match. There are 15 residues in the CDR3. Per the germline V gene, CDR1 is MNHNY and CDR2 is SVGAGI (reference sequence).